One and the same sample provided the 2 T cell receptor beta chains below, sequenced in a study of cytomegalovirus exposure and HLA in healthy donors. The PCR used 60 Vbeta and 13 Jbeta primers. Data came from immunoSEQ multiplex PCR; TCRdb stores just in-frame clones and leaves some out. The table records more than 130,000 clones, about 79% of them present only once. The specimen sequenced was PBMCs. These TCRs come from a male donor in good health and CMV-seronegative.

This chain's CDR3 is CASTDDEGVDYGYTF. The DNA for the CDR3 is TGTGCCAGCACCGACGACGAGGGGGTAGACTATGGCTACACCTTC. The rearrangement joins TRBV7-9 to TRBJ1-2; possibly TRBD1 for D (6 bases). Germline V gene data show CDR1 as SEHNR and CDR2 as FQNEAQ (reference sequence). The CDR3 totals 15 residues. Trimming took 7 bases from V and 3 from J, leaving 18 bases between them.

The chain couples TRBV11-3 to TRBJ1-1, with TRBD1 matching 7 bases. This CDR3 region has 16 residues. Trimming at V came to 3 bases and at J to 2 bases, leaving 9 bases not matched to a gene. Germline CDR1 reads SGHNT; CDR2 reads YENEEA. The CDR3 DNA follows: TGTGCCAGCAGCTTTCAGACAGGGATGGGTAACACTGAAGCTTTCTTT. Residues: CASSFQTGMGNTEAFF.